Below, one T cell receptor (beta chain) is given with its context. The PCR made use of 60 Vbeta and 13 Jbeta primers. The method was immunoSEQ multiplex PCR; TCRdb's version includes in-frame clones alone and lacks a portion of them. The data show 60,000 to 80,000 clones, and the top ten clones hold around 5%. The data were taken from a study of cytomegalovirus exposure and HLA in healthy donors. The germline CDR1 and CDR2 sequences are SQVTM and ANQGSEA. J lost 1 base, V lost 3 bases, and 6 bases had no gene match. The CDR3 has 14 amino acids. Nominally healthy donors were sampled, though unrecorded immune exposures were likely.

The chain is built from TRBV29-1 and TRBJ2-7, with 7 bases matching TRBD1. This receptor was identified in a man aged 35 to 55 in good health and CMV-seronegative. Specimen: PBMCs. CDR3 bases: TGCAGCGTTGATGGCACAGGGGCGTCCTACGAGCAGTACTTC. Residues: CSVDGTGASYEQYF.